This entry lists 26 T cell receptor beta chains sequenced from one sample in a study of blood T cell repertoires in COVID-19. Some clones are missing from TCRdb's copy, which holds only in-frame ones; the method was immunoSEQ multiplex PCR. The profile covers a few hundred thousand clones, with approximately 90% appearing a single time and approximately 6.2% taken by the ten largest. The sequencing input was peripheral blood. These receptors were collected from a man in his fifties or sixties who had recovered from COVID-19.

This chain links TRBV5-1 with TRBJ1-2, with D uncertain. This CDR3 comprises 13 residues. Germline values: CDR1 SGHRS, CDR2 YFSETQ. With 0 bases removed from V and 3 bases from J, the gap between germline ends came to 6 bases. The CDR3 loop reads CASSLGGDYGYTF. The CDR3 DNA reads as TGCGCCAGCAGCTTGGGGGGAGACTATGGCTACACCTTC.

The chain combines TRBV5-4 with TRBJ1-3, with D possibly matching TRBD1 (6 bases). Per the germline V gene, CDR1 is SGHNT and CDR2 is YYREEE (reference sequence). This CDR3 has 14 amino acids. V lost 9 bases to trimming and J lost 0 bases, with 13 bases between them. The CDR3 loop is CAIPGDPSGNTIYF. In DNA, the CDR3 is TGTGCCATACCAGGGGACCCCTCTGGAAACACCATATATTTT. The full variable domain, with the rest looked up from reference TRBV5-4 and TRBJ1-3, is ETGVTQSPTHLIKTRGQQVTLRCSSQSGHNTVSWYQQALGQGPQFIFQYYREEENGRGNFPPRFSGLQFPNYSSELNVNALELDDSALYLCAIPGDPSGNTIYFGEGSWLTVV.

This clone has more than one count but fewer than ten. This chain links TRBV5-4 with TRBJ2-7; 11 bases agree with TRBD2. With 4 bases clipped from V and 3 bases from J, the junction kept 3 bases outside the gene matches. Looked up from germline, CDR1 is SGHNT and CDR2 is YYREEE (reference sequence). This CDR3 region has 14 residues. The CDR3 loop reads CASSLAGGLYEQYF. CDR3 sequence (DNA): TGTGCCAGCAGCCTAGCGGGGGGCCTCTACGAGCAGTACTTC.

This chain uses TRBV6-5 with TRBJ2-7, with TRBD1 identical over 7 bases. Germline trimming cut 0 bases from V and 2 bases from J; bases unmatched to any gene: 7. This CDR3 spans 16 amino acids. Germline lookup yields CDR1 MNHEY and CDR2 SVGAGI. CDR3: CASSYSVGGATYEQYF. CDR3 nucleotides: TGTGCCAGCAGTTACTCGGTAGGGGGCGCAACCTACGAGCAGTACTTC.

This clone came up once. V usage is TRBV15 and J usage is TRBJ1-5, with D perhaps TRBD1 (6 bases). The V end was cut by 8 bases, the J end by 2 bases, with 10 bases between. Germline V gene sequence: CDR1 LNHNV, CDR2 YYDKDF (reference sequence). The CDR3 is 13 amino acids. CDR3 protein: CATGWTGNQPQHF. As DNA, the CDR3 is TGTGCCACCGGTTGGACAGGCAATCAGCCCCAGCATTTT.

In nucleotides, the CDR3 is TGTGCCATCAGTGAGTCGACAGGGAATAATGAAAAACTGTTTTTT. Protein product: CAISESTGNNEKLFF. This chain joins TRBV10-3 and TRBJ1-4, with 7 bases matching TRBD1. Germline trimming cut 0 bases from V and 4 bases from J; bases unmatched to any gene: 2. The CDR3 is 15 amino acids. Germline CDR1 ENHRY, CDR2 SYGVKD.

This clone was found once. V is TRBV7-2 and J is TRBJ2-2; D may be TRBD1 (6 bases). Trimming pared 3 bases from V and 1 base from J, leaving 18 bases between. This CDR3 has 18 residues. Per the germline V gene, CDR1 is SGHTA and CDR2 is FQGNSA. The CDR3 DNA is TGTGCCAGCAGCTTCAACCTGCTCGGGACAAGGAACACCGGGGAGCTGTTTTTT. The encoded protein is CASSFNLLGTRNTGELFF.

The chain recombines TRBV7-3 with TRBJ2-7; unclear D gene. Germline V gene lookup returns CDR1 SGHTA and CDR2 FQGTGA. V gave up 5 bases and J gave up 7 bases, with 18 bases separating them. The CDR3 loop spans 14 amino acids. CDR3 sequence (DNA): TGTGCCAGCAGCCCCGGCGGCACCTCTAAGGAGCAGTACTTC. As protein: CASSPGGTSKEQYF.

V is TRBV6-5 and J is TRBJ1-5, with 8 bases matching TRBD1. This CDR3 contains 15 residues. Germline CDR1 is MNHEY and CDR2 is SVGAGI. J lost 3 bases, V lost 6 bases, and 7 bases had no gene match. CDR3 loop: CASRPHQGANQPQHF. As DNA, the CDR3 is TGTGCCAGCAGGCCTCATCAGGGGGCCAATCAGCCCCAGCATTTT.

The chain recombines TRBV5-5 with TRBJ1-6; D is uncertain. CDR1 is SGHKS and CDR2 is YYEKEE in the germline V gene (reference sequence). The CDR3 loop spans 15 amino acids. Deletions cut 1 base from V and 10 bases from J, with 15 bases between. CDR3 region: CASSLSGSLGSPLHF. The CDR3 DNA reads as TGTGCCAGCAGCTTGAGCGGCTCCCTAGGATCACCCCTCCACTTT.

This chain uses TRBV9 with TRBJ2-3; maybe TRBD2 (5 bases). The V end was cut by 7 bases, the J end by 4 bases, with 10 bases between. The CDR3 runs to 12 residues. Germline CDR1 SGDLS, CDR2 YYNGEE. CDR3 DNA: TGTGCCAGCTCCCGGGAAGCAGATACGCAGTATTTT. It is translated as CASSREADTQYF.

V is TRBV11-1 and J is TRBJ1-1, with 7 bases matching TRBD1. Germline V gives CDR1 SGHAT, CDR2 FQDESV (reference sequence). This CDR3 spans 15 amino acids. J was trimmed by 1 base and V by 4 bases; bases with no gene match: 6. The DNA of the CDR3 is TGTGCCAGCAGCTCGAGGGGGCTGGGGAACACTGAAGCTTTCTTT. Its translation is CASSSRGLGNTEAFF.

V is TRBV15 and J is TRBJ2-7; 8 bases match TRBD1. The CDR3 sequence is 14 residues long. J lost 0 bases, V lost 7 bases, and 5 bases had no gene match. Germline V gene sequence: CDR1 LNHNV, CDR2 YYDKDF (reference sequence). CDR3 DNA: TGTGCCACCATCGACAGGGGAAGCTCCTACGAGCAGTACTTC. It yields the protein CATIDRGSSYEQYF.

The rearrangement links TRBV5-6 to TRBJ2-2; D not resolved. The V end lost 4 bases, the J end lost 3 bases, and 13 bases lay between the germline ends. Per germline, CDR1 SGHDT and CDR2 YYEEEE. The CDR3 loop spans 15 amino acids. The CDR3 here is CASSAPNSYTGELFF. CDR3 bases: TGTGCCAGCAGCGCCCCTAACAGCTACACCGGGGAGCTGTTTTTT.

This CDR3 is CASSLSTRGTEAFF. The CDR3 bases are TGTGCCAGCAGTTTATCAACCCGAGGCACTGAAGCTTTCTTT. This chain joins TRBV28 and TRBJ1-1, with D hard to call. V gave up 1 base and J gave up 4 bases, with 10 bases separating them. The CDR3 consists of 14 residues. Germline V gene lookup returns CDR1 MDHEN and CDR2 SYDVKM. Full variable domain (missing parts from reference TRBV28 and TRBJ1-1): DVKVTQSSRYLVKRTGEKVFLECVQDMDHENMFWYRQDPGLGLRLIYFSYDVKMKEKGDIPEGYSVSREKKERFSLILESASTNQTSMYLCASSLSTRGTEAFFGQGTRLTVV.

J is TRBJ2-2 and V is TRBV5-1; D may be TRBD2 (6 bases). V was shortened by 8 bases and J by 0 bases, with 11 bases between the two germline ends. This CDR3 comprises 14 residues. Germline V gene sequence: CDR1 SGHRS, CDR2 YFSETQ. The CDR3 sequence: CASTSSSNTGELFF. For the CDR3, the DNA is TGCGCCAGTACTAGCTCCTCGAACACCGGGGAGCTGTTTTTT.

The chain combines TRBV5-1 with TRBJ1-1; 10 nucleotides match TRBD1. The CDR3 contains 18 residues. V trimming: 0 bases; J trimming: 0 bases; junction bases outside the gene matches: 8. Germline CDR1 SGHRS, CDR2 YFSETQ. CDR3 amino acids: CASSLVGQGVPMNTEAFF. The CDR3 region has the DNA TGCGCCAGCAGCTTGGTAGGACAGGGGGTACCTATGAACACTGAAGCTTTCTTT. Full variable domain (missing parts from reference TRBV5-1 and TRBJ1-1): KAGVTQTPRYLIKTRGQQVTLSCSPISGHRSVSWYQQTPGQGLQFLFEYFSETQRNKGNFPGRFSGRQFSNSRSEMNVSTLELGDSALYLCASSLVGQGVPMNTEAFFGQGTRLTVV.

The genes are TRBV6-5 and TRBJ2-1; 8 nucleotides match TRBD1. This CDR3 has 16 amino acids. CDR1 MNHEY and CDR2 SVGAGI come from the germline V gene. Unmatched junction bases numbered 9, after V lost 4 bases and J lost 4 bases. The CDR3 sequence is CASSFGQGGTYNEQFF. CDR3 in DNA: TGTGCCAGCAGTTTCGGACAGGGTGGTACTTACAATGAGCAGTTCTTC.

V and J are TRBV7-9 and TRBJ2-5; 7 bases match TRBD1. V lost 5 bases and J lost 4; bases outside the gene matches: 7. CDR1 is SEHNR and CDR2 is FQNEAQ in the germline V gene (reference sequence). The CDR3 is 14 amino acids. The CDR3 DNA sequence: TGTGCCAGCAGCAAAAAGACAGGGCCAGAGACCCAGTACTTC. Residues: CASSKKTGPETQYF.

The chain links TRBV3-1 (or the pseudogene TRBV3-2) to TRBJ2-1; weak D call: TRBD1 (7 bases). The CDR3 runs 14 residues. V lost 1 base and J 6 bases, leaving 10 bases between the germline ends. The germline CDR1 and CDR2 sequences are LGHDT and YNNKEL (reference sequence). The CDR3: CASSQAQGGNEQFF. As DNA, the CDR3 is TGTGCCAGCAGCCAAGCCCAGGGGGGCAATGAGCAGTTCTTC.

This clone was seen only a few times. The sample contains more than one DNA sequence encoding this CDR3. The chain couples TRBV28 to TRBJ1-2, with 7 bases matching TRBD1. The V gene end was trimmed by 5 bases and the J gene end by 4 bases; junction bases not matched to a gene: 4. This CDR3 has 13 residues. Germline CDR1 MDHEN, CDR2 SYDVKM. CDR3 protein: CASSLQGGYGYTF. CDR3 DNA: TGTGCCAGCAGTCTGCAGGGGGGCTATGGCTACACCTTC.

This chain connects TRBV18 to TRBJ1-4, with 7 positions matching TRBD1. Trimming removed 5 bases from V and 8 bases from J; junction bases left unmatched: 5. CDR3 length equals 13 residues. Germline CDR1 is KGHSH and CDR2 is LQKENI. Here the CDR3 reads CASSTTGAEKLFF. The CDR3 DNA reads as TGTGCCAGCTCAACCACAGGGGCCGAAAAACTGTTTTTT.

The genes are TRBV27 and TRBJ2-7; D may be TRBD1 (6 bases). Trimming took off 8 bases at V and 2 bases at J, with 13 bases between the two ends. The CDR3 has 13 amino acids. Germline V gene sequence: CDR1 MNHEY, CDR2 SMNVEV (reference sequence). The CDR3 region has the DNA TGTGCCAGCGCAGGGACACTCCCCTACGAGCAGTACTTC. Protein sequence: CASAGTLPYEQYF.

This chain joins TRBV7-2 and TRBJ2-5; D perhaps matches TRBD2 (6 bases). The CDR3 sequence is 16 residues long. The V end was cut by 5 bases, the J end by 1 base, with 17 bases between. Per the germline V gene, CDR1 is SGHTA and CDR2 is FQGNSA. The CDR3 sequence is CASSREFRGSQETQYF. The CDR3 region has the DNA TGTGCCAGCAGCCGTGAATTTCGGGGGAGCCAAGAGACCCAGTACTTC.

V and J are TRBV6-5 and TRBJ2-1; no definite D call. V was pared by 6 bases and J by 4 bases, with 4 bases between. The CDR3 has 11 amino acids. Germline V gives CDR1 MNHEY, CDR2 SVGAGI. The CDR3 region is CASRQYNEQFF. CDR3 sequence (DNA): TGTGCCAGCAGACAGTACAATGAGCAGTTCTTC.

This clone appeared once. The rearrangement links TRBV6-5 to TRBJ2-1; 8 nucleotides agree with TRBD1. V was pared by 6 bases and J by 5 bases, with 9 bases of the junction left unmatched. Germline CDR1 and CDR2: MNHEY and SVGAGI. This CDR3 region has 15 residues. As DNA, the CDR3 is TGTGCCAGCAGAGCTAGACAGGGGTGGAACAATGAGCAGTTCTTC. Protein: CASRARQGWNNEQFF.